The entry below describes one T cell receptor beta chain. The data were taken from a study of breast tumors, draining lymph nodes, adjacent tissues. Each CDR3 protein gets one entry after TCRdb re-called the multiplex PCR reads with MiXCR. The repertoire holds approximately 300,000 distinct CDR3 sequences, around 30% seen once, with more than 1% in the top ten. Samples came from axillary lymph nodes draining the breast cancer. V lost 2 bases and J lost 2, with 11 bases in between. CDR3 size: 14 residues. Germline loops: CDR1 GTSNPN, CDR2 SVGIG (reference sequence). The TCR originated in a female donor with breast cancer. Some clones in this sample may be carry-over from other donors' samples. The chain joins TRBV30 to TRBJ2-3; no clear D gene. Sequenced sample: axillary lymph node tissue. The CDR3 DNA reads as TGTGCCTGGAGTTCGAGAGGATTCACAGATACGCAGTATTTT. Amino acids: CAWSSRGFTDTQYF.